This passage covers 20 T cell receptor beta chains from one sample sequenced in a study of Ad26.COV2.S vaccination and SARS-CoV-2 variants. The method was immunoSEQ multiplex PCR; TCRdb's version includes in-frame clones alone and lacks a portion of them. The sample gives roughly 410,000 clones, 80% to 90% of which show up once; about 7.4% is in the top ten. The treatment is: about 20 received Ad26.COV2.S at low or high dose, single or two shots; about 5 received placebo; per-sample allocation not given. Day 63 after the first injection of vaccine or placebo was the sampling time. Sample: peripheral blood, taken in a trial of Ad26.COV2.S vaccine versus placebo. Receptors were obtained from a person aged 18-65 years who received the Ad26.COV2.S COVID-19 vaccine or a placebo.

V is TRBV9 and J is TRBJ2-7; 7 bases line up with TRBD1. This CDR3 spans 13 amino acids. CDR1 is SGDLS and CDR2 is YYNGEE in the germline V gene. V dropped 4 bases and J dropped 6; count of bases not matched to a gene: 7. Here the CDR3 reads CASSSDRFREQYF. Here the CDR3 DNA reads TGTGCCAGCAGCTCGGACAGGTTTCGCGAGCAGTACTTC.

This clone was seen only a few times. The CDR3 reads CASSLGQGSELFF. CDR3 nucleotide sequence: TGTGCCAGCAGCTTAGGACAGGGCTCCGAGCTGTTTTTT. This rearrangement joins TRBV7-2 to TRBJ2-2; 7 bases are a match to TRBD1. Germline CDR1 and CDR2: SGHTA and FQGNSA. The CDR3 has 13 amino acids. After removal of 1 base from V and 11 bases from J, the junction contained 4 bases not matched to a gene.

V usage is TRBV20-1 and J usage is TRBJ2-7; possible D gene TRBD1, 5 bases. The CDR3 covers 14 residues. V was clipped by 3 bases and J by 6 bases, with 18 bases between them. In germline, CDR1 is DFQATT, CDR2 SNEGSKA (reference sequence). CDR3 sequence reads: CSASGGREAREQYF. The CDR3 nucleotides are TGCAGTGCTAGTGGCGGCAGGGAAGCTCGCGAGCAGTACTTC.

The V call is TRBV5-1, the J call TRBJ2-5, with D tentatively TRBD1 (5 bases). The germline gives CDR1 SGHRS, CDR2 YFSETQ. This CDR3 is built from 16 residues. The ends were cut back, 0 bases at V and 4 bases at J, with 16 bases in the middle. The CDR3 reads CASSLVVGPSTETQYF. CDR3 sequence (DNA): TGCGCCAGCAGCTTGGTTGTGGGGCCCTCCACAGAGACCCAGTACTTC.

The chain is built from TRBV2 and TRBJ1-1, with a tentative D call TRBD1 (5 bases). V lost 10 bases, J lost 1 base, and 19 bases lay in between. Germline V CDR1 and CDR2: SNHLY, FYNNEI. The CDR3 spans 15 residues. CDR3 sequence: CATHPVRGKNTEAFF. DNA for the CDR3: TGTGCCACCCACCCTGTGAGGGGTAAGAACACTGAAGCTTTCTTT.

V gene TRBV2 combines with J gene TRBJ2-5; either TRBD1 or TRBD2 may fit D (5 bases each). The V end was cut by 3 bases, the J end by 7 bases, with 21 bases between. The CDR3 sequence is 16 residues long. From germline, CDR1 is SNHLY and CDR2 FYNNEI. The CDR3 DNA sequence: TGTGCCAGCAGTGAGTGGTCGGGGCGAGGAGTGGGGACCCAGTACTTC. Its protein product is CASSEWSGRGVGTQYF.

The chain uses TRBV6-5 and TRBJ1-2, with 12 bases that match TRBD1. Germline values: CDR1 MNHEY, CDR2 SVGAGI. The CDR3 has 15 residues. The V segment lost 6 bases and the J segment 5 bases; nucleotides outside the gene matches: 7. The CDR3 DNA sequence: TGTGCCAGCAGCTGGGACAGGGGGCCGCAATATGGCTACACCTTC. It encodes CASSWDRGPQYGYTF.

V gene TRBV7-9 combines with J gene TRBJ1-4, with 10 bases aligning to TRBD1. J was trimmed by 10 bases and V by 1 base; bases with no gene match: 9. CDR1 is SEHNR and CDR2 is FQNEAQ in the germline V gene (reference sequence). The CDR3 consists of 16 residues. As DNA, the CDR3 is TGTGCCAGCAGCTTAGGCGATCGGACAGGGGGACGAAAACTGTTTTTT. Protein sequence: CASSLGDRTGGRKLFF. Looking up the rest from reference TRBV7-9 and TRBJ1-4 gives the full variable domain: DTGVSQNPRHKITKRGQNVTFRCDPISEHNRLYWYRQTLGQGPEFLTYFQNEAQLEKSRLLSDRFSAERPKGSFSTLEIQRTEQGDSAMYLCASSLGDRTGGRKLFFGSGTQLSVL.

The rearrangement uses TRBV4-1 and TRBJ2-3; 10 bases are a match to TRBD1. Germline values: CDR1 MGHRA, CDR2 YSYEKL. J lost 4 bases, V lost 4 bases, and 5 bases had no gene match. The CDR3 runs 15 residues. CDR3 loop: CASSLLGQGSDTQYF. In DNA, the CDR3 is TGCGCCAGCAGCCTTTTGGGACAGGGGTCAGATACGCAGTATTTT.

The rearrangement joins TRBV5-6 to TRBJ1-5, with D uncertain. The V end was cut by 0 bases, the J end by 5 bases, with 3 bases between. This CDR3 contains 12 residues. CDR1 SGHDT and CDR2 YYEEEE come from the germline V gene. The CDR3 spells CASSLVDQPQHF. CDR3 DNA sequence: TGTGCCAGCAGCTTGGTCGATCAGCCCCAGCATTTT.

The V call is TRBV5-1, the J call TRBJ2-3; unclear D gene. The CDR3 extends over 17 amino acids. V was pared by 0 bases and J by 1 base, with 15 bases between. Germline CDR1 and CDR2: SGHRS and YFSETQ. CDR3 amino acids: CASSLAERLGRTDTQYF. The CDR3 region has the DNA TGCGCCAGCAGCTTGGCTGAGCGTCTCGGGCGCACAGATACGCAGTATTTT. Looking up the rest from reference TRBV5-1 and TRBJ2-3 gives the full variable domain: KAGVTQTPRYLIKTRGQQVTLSCSPISGHRSVSWYQQTPGQGLQFLFEYFSETQRNKGNFPGRFSGRQFSNSRSEMNVSTLELGDSALYLCASSLAERLGRTDTQYFGPGTRLTVL.

CDR3 bases: TGCGCCGAGTCGAGGGGGACAGATACGCAGTATTTT. Its translation: CAESRGTDTQYF. The V gene is TRBV10-1, the J gene TRBJ2-3, with D possibly TRBD1 on 6 matching bases. CDR3 size: 12 residues. Trimming shortened V by 11 bases and J by 3 bases, and 12 bases separated the two germline ends. Germline CDR1 reads WNHNN; CDR2 reads SYGVQD (reference sequence).

This chain joins TRBV6-5 and TRBJ2-5; D might be TRBD2 (6 bases). The CDR3 length is 14 residues. Trimming removed 0 bases at V and 2 bases at J, with 7 bases between. Germline V gene data show CDR1 as MNHEY and CDR2 as SVGAGI. This CDR3 reads CASSYSAGQETQYF. The CDR3 region has the DNA TGTGCCAGCAGTTACTCGGCGGGACAAGAGACCCAGTACTTC.

This rearrangement joins TRBV18 to TRBJ1-2, with D tentatively TRBD1 (5 bases). Trimming took off 0 bases at V and 7 bases at J, with 12 bases between the two ends. The CDR3 totals 14 residues. In germline, CDR1 is KGHSH, CDR2 LQKENI. The CDR3 sequence: CASSPPEGQVGYTF. For the CDR3, the DNA is TGTGCCAGCTCACCACCGGAGGGGCAGGTTGGCTACACCTTC.

The chain is built from TRBV20-1 and TRBJ1-5, with D unclear. The V and J ends lost 3 bases and 0 bases respectively, with 9 bases between them. Looked up from germline, CDR1 is DFQATT and CDR2 is SNEGSKA (reference sequence). This CDR3 has 14 amino acids. The CDR3 here is CSASMGISNQPQHF. The CDR3 DNA is TGCAGTGCTAGTATGGGGATTAGCAATCAGCCCCAGCATTTT.

This clone turned up a few times. The V gene is TRBV6-5, the J gene TRBJ1-3; D remains unclear. V was pared by 11 bases and J by 4 bases, with 12 bases between. CDR3 size: 12 residues. CDR1 is MNHEY and CDR2 is SVGAGI in the germline V gene. The CDR3 sequence: CASGVTGNTIYF. As DNA, the CDR3 is TGTGCCTCCGGGGTAACCGGAAACACCATATATTTT.

For the CDR3, the DNA is TGTGCCAGCAGCTTGGCAGGGAGGAGAGCAGATACGCAGTATTTT. It yields the protein CASSLAGRRADTQYF. The chain combines TRBV5-5 with TRBJ2-3; maybe TRBD2 (6 bases). CDR3 size: 15 residues. The V gene's germline CDR1 is SGHKS and CDR2 YYEKEE (reference sequence). V lost 0 bases and J 4 bases, leaving 12 bases between the germline ends. The variable domain in full, with the rest retrieved from reference TRBV5-5 and TRBJ2-3, is DAGVTQSPTHLIKTRGQQVTLRCSPISGHKSVSWYQQVLGQGPQFIFQYYEKEERGRGNFPDRFSARQFPNYSSELNVNALLLGDSALYLCASSLAGRRADTQYFGPGTRLTVL.

The rearrangement links TRBV7-9 to TRBJ2-5; 13 bases line up with TRBD2. CDR1 and CDR2 (germline): SEHNR, FQNEAQ (reference sequence). The CDR3 runs 17 residues. V shed 6 bases and J 5 bases; nucleotides not matched to a gene: 12. As DNA, the CDR3 is TGTGCCAGCAGTCCTCCCCCGACTAGCGGGAGGTCGGAGACCCAGTACTTC. Protein product: CASSPPPTSGRSETQYF. Complete variable domain (other parts from reference TRBV7-9 and TRBJ2-5): DTGVSQNPRHKITKRGQNVTFRCDPISEHNRLYWYRQTLGQGPEFLTYFQNEAQLEKSRLLSDRFSAERPKGSFSTLEIQRTEQGDSAMYLCASSPPPTSGRSETQYFGPGTRLLVL.

This rearrangement joins TRBV7-6 to TRBJ2-2; D not certain. Trimming cost V 2 bases and J 5 bases, with 6 bases left between them. The CDR3 runs 13 residues. Germline CDR1 SGHVS, CDR2 FNYEAQ. CDR3 amino acids: CASSLWVTGELFF. In DNA, the CDR3 is TGTGCCAGCAGCTTATGGGTGACCGGGGAGCTGTTTTTT.

This sequence joins TRBV19 and TRBJ2-2; either TRBD1 or TRBD2 may supply D (5 bases each). The CDR3 consists of 15 residues. Germline V lookup: CDR1 LNHDA, CDR2 SQIVND (reference sequence). Trimming pared 7 bases from V and 1 base from J, leaving 13 bases between. The CDR3 is CASNFRDRNTGELFF. For the CDR3, the DNA is TGTGCCAGTAACTTCCGGGACCGGAACACCGGGGAGCTGTTTTTT.